The next 22 T cell receptor beta chains were all read from a single sample in a study of blood T cells in healthy people across ages (dated by TCRdb to the mid-2010s). Library preparation used 5' RACE. The sequencer listed for this sample is Illumina HiSeq 2500. A second PCR of roughly 6 to 11 cycles was performed with a sample-barcoded 5' primer and a J-beta primer mix. Using fastp trimming at Q25 and MiXCR clonotype assembly, TCRdb reanalyzed the public sequencing data and kept in-frame beta chains. CDR3 protein duplicates are merged, each entry listing the most common genes and DNA. This sample is represented by 1.2 million to 1.5 million distinct CDR3 sequences; around 59% of them were singletons. 6.5% to 8.5% of the sample goes to the ten largest clones. The specimen sequenced was blood. Source of these receptors: a man aged 18 to 35 in good health.

V is TRBV20-1 and J is TRBJ2-1, with 7 bases matching TRBD2. V lost 3 bases, J lost 2 bases, and 10 bases stayed unmatched. Germline V gives CDR1 DFQATT, CDR2 SNEGSKA (reference sequence). The CDR3 loop spans 16 amino acids. The CDR3 region is CSASPAPGGAYNEQFF. The CDR3 DNA sequence: TGCAGTGCTAGCCCCGCGCCGGGAGGAGCCTACAATGAGCAGTTCTTC.

This rearrangement joins TRBV4-2 to TRBJ2-5, with D unclear. The J call could be wrong; TRBJ2-7 is a better fit for the DNA end. The CDR3 spans 14 residues. The germline gives CDR1 LGHNA, CDR2 YNFKEQ. The CDR3 spells CASSQVPHLYEQYF. CDR3 nucleotide sequence: TGTGCCAGCAGCCAAGTTCCTCACTTGTACGAGCAGTACTTC.

The V and J genes are TRBV29-1 and TRBJ2-1, with 8 bases fitting TRBD1. Germline-derived CDR1 and CDR2 are SQVTM and ANQGSEA. This CDR3 region has 13 residues. The ends lost 3 bases at V and 8 bases at J; junction bases unmatched: 6. The CDR3 coding sequence is TGCAGCGTTGACCCCGAGGACAGGGATGAGCAGTTCTTC. Amino acids: CSVDPEDRDEQFF.

This clonotype has a handful of counts. The genes are TRBV16 and TRBJ2-5; 7 bases fit TRBD1. CDR1 and CDR2 (germline): KGHSY, FQNENV. The CDR3 contains 17 residues. V was clipped by 3 bases and J by 2 bases; unmatched bases: 12. CDR3 amino acids: CASSQRQGFPGQETQYF. CDR3 DNA: TGTGCCAGCAGCCAGCGACAGGGATTCCCTGGGCAAGAGACCCAGTACTTC.

The rearrangement uses TRBV5-1 and TRBJ2-5, with D possibly being TRBD1 (5 bases). CDR1 is SGHRS, CDR2 YFSETQ, per germline. V lost 6 bases, J lost 0 bases, and 18 bases lay in between. CDR3 length: 16 residues. The chain's CDR3 is CASTSGRTNYQETQYF. The CDR3 DNA is TGCGCCAGCACCTCGGGCCGGACAAATTACCAAGAGACCCAGTACTTC.

This clonotype was counted between two and nine times. J is TRBJ2-7 and V is TRBV10-3; 8 bases are shared with TRBD1. The CDR3 has 13 amino acids. Germline V gene lookup returns CDR1 ENHRY and CDR2 SYGVKD. J was trimmed by 6 bases and V by 2 bases; bases with no gene match: 3. CDR3 DNA sequence: TGTGCCATCAGTGAGGGACAGGGAAGCGAGCAGTACTTC. It yields the protein CAISEGQGSEQYF.

V gene TRBV21-1 combines with J gene TRBJ2-3; the table calls TRBD2, which could not be checked here. TRBV21-1 is a listed pseudogene. CDR3 length: 18 residues. The CDR3 sequence: CASSKGEIAGTSTDTQYF. CDR3 nucleotide sequence: TGTGCCAGCAGCAAAGGAGAGATAGCGGGGACTAGCACAGATACGCAGTATTTT.

The chain joins TRBV20-1 to TRBJ2-1; 7 bases align to TRBD2. CDR3 length: 14 residues. Germline V gene data show CDR1 as DFQATT and CDR2 as SNEGSKA (reference sequence). The V segment lost 6 bases and the J segment 4 bases; nucleotides outside the gene matches: 9. Written as DNA, the CDR3 is TGCAGTGCAAACTCCCGGACTAGGTACAATGAGCAGTTCTTC. Amino acids: CSANSRTRYNEQFF.

In this sample, this clonotype turned up a few times. This chain links TRBV27 with TRBJ2-7, with TRBD2 identical over 8 bases. This CDR3 is built from 15 residues. V lost 5 bases, J lost 4 bases, and 10 bases stayed unmatched. Germline V gene lookup returns CDR1 MNHEY and CDR2 SMNVEV (reference sequence). The CDR3 DNA follows: TGTGCCAGCAGTGCCCCGGGACTAGGACCATACGAGCAGTACTTC. Protein sequence: CASSAPGLGPYEQYF.

CDR3 region: CASSEFASGTTVNEQFF. CDR3 coding DNA: TGTGCCAGCAGTGAATTCGCCTCCGGGACTACCGTCAATGAGCAGTTCTTC. The chain has TRBV25-1 and TRBJ2-1; 7 bases are a match to TRBD2. Germline values: CDR1 MGHDK, CDR2 SYGVNS. The CDR3 runs 17 residues. The V and J ends lost 1 base and 6 bases, in that order; junction bases with no gene match: 12.

The chain is built from TRBV20-1 and TRBJ2-7; D not certain. In germline, CDR1 is DFQATT, CDR2 SNEGSKA (reference sequence). The V end lost 0 bases, the J end lost 1 base, and 7 bases lay between the germline ends. The CDR3 totals 13 residues. The chain's CDR3 is CSARESRSYEQYF. CDR3 nucleotide sequence: TGCAGTGCTAGAGAATCTCGGTCCTACGAGCAGTACTTC.

The V call is TRBV20-1, the J call TRBJ2-3; D might be TRBD2 (5 bases). CDR3 length equals 13 residues. In germline, CDR1 is DFQATT, CDR2 SNEGSKA (reference sequence). Trimming took 6 bases from V and 2 from J, leaving 12 bases between them. The DNA for the CDR3 is TGCAGTGCGCTAGCCCTCCCCACAGATACGCAGTATTTT. Translating it yields CSALALPTDTQYF.

This clonotype was observed a few times. The chain links TRBV7-9 to TRBJ2-3; possible D gene TRBD1, 5 bases. This CDR3 is 13 amino acids long. V was trimmed by 7 bases and J by 3 bases, leaving 11 bases between them. The germline V gene encodes CDR1 SEHNR and CDR2 FQNEAQ (reference sequence). The CDR3 DNA reads as TGTGCCAGCACCCGGACACGAACAGATACGCAGTATTTT. The encoded protein is CASTRTRTDTQYF. Complete variable domain (other parts from reference TRBV7-9 and TRBJ2-3): DTGVSQNPRHKITKRGQNVTFRCDPISEHNRLYWYRQTLGQGPEFLTYFQNEAQLEKSRLLSDRFSAERPKGSFSTLEIQRTEQGDSAMYLCASTRTRTDTQYFGPGTRLTVL.

The CDR3 DNA follows: TGTGCCAGCAGTTTAAGGGCGGGAGGCTCCTACAATGAGCAGTTCTTC. Residues: CASSLRAGGSYNEQFF. This chain connects TRBV12-3 or TRBV12-4 to TRBJ2-1, with 8 nucleotides matching TRBD2. CDR3 length: 16 amino acids. The V segment lost 2 bases and the J segment 0 bases; nucleotides outside the gene matches: 3.

On this clonotype: One junction end disagrees with the germline gene, perhaps due to a read error. The rearrangement uses TRBV4-1 and TRBJ2-5, with a weak D call TRBD2 (6 bases). Germline values: CDR1 MGHRA, CDR2 YSYEKL. The CDR3 extends over 14 amino acids. CDR3 amino acids: CASSQDLAEETQYF. The CDR3 DNA follows: TGTGCCAGCAGCCAAGATTTAGCGGAAGAGACCCAGTACTTC.

The chain couples TRBV24-1 to TRBJ1-6; 8 bases match TRBD1. V shed 4 bases, J shed 7 bases, and the junction held 5 bases outside the gene matches. CDR1 is KGHDR and CDR2 is SFDVKD in the germline V gene. This CDR3 is built from 15 residues. Written as DNA, the CDR3 is TGTGCCACCAGTGACGGACAGGGTCGGAATTCACCCCTCCACTTT. Its translation is CATSDGQGRNSPLHF.

The CDR3 region is CASSIGGEAFF. The DNA of the CDR3 is TGTGCCAGCAGCATAGGCGGTGAAGCTTTCTTT. This sequence joins TRBV11-2 and TRBJ1-1; D uncertain. V lost 5 bases and J lost 7, with 8 bases in between. CDR1 is SGHAT and CDR2 is FQNNGV in the germline V gene. The CDR3 is 11 amino acids.

This clonotype was counted a few times. The CDR3, as DNA: TGCGCCAGCAGCCAAGGGGGACAGGGGCGGACCGGGGAGCTGTTTTTT. The encoded protein is CASSQGGQGRTGELFF. The V call is TRBV4-1, the J call TRBJ2-2; 10 bases are a match to TRBD1. V lost 1 base to trimming and J lost 5 bases; unmatched junction nucleotides: 4. Germline-derived CDR1 and CDR2 are MGHRA and YSYEKL. This CDR3 contains 16 residues.

V and J are TRBV5-1 and TRBJ2-5; 8 nucleotides align to TRBD1. The V gene end was trimmed by 0 bases and the J gene end by 5 bases; junction bases not matched to a gene: 6. The CDR3 is 15 residues long. Germline CDR1 and CDR2: SGHRS and YFSETQ. CDR3 sequence (DNA): TGCGCCAGCAGCTTGGAGGTCGACAGGGGTGAGACCCAGTACTTC. The encoded protein is CASSLEVDRGETQYF.

The V call is TRBV20-1, the J call TRBJ2-4, with D perhaps assigned TRBD1 or TRBD2 (5 bases each). This CDR3 contains 16 residues. V was trimmed by 3 bases and J by 5 bases, leaving 20 bases between them. Germline V gene data show CDR1 as DFQATT and CDR2 as SNEGSKA (reference sequence). CDR3 DNA sequence: TGCAGTGCTAGGGGATTCCCGGGACCCTCGGAAAACATTCAGTACTTC. This translates into CSARGFPGPSENIQYF.

V is TRBV6-2 or TRBV6-3 and J is TRBJ2-6; D is unresolved. Trimming stripped 11 bases from V and 2 bases from J, with 10 bases between. Germline lookup yields CDR1 MNHEY and CDR2 SVGEGT. The CDR3 has 13 amino acids. The CDR3 here is CASAEAGANVLTF. As DNA, the CDR3 is TGTGCCTCAGCAGAGGCTGGGGCCAACGTCCTGACTTTC.

V is TRBV4-2 and J is TRBJ2-1, with TRBD2 matching over 9 bases. V lost 1 base, J lost 1 base, and 8 bases stayed unmatched. CDR1 is LGHNA, CDR2 YNFKEQ, per germline. This CDR3 has 18 residues. CDR3 DNA sequence: TGTGCCAGCAGCCAAGTGTTTAGCGGGAGAGTATCCTACAATGAGCAGTTCTTC. Protein product: CASSQVFSGRVSYNEQFF.